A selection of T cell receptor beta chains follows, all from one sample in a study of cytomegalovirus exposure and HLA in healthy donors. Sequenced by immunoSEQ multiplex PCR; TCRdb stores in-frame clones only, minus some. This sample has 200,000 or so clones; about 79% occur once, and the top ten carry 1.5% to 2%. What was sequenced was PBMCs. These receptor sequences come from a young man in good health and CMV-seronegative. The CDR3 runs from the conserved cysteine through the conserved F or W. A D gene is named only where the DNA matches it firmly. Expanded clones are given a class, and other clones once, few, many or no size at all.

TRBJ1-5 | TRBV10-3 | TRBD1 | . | TGTGCCATCAGCTCGGGACAGGGTAGGGTCAATCAGCCCCAGCATTTT | CAISSGQGRVNQPQHF
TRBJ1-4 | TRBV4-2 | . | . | TGTGCCAGCAGCCAAGATAGGGGCCAGAGCAATGAAAAACTGTTTTTT | CASSQDRGQSNEKLFF
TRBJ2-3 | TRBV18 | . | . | TGTGCCAGCTCACCATCCACAGGGATAAGCACAGATACGCAGTATTTT | CASSPSTGISTDTQYF
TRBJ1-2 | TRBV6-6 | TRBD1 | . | TGTGCCAGCAGTTACTCCCGGGACAGGGGGAATGGCTACACCTTC | CASSYSRDRGNGYTF
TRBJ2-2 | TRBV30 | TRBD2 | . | TGTGCCTGGAGTGTACAACGGACTAGCGGGAACACCGGGGAGCTGTTTTTT | CAWSVQRTSGNTGELFF
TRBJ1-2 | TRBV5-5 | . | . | TGTGCCAGCAGCGCCGAAATTACAGGGCGCTATGGCTACACCTTC | CASSAEITGRYGYTF
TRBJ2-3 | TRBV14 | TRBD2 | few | TGTGCCAGCAGCCAAGATTGGCCTAGCGGGGGGCTACACGCTAGCACAGATACGCAGTATTTT | CASSQDWPSGGLHASTDTQYF
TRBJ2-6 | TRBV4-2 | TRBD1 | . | TGTGCCAGCAGCCAAGTGATTGGGACAGGGACCTCTGGGGCCAACGTCCTGACTTTC | CASSQVIGTGTSGANVLTF
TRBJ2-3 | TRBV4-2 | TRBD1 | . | TGTGCCAGCAGTGGACAGGACACTACTACGCAGTATTTT | CASSGQDTTTQYF
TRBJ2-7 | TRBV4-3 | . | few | TGCGCCAGCAGCCAAGATGGGGCTACCTACGAGCAGTACTTC | CASSQDGATYEQYF
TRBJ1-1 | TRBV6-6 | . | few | TGTGCCTCAGAGGGGAACACTGAAGCTTTCTTT | CASEGNTEAFF
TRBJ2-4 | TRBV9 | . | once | TGTGCCAGCAGCGCGTCAGGGGCTCTAGCCAAAAACATTCAGTACTTC | CASSASGALAKNIQYF
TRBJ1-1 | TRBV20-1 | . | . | TGCAGTGCTAGAGGGCAGGCTGAAGCTTTCTTT | CSARGQAEAFF
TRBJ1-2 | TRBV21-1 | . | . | TGTGCCAGCATACTACCGGGGAGCTACACCTTC | CASILPGSYTF
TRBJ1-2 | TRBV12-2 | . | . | TGTGCAAGTCGCTTAGCCGAGGGGATTTACAGGGGAGACTATGGCTACACCTTC | CASRLAEGIYRGDYGYTF
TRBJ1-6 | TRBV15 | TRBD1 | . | TGTGCCACCAGCAGAGGGGGCGCAGGGGGCTGGAATTCACCCCTCCACTTT | CATSRGGAGGWNSPLHF
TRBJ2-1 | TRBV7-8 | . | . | TGTGCCAGCAGCCCAAATCCAGGGGTCAATGAGCAGTTCTTC | CASSPNPGVNEQFF
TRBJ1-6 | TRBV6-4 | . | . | TGTGCCAGCAGTGACACCAGACGCCGGGGGTCGGGTTCACCCCTCCACTTT | CASSDTRRRGSGSPLHF
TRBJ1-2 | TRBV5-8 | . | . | TGTGCCAGCAGCTTGGTCGGTTCCTATGGCTACACCTTC | CASSLVGSYGYTF
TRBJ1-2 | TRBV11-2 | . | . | TGTGCCAGCAGCTTAGACGGGAGCTACACCTTC | CASSLDGSYTF
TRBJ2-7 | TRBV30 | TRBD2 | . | TGTGCCCTAGCGGGGGGGCATTCCTACGAGCAGTACTTC | CALAGGHSYEQYF
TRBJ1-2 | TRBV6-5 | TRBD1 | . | TGTGCCTCGTGGGGACAGGGGGCGGGCTATGGCTACACCTTC | CASWGQGAGYGYTF
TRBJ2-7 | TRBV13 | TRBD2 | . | TGTGCCAGCAGCCTAAGGGGCGGGGCGGGGGACTACGAGCAGTACTTC | CASSLRGGAGDYEQYF
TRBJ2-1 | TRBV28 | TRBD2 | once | TGTGCCAGCAGACGGACTAGTCGGAATGAGCAGTTCTTC | CASRRTSRNEQFF
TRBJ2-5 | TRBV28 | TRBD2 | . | TGTGCCAGCAGTGTACTAGCGGGGGGGAGAGAGACCCAGTACTTC | CASSVLAGGRETQYF
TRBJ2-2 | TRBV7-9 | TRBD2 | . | TGTGCCAGCAGCTTTGGACTAGCGGGACGGAACACCGGGGAGCTGTTTTTT | CASSFGLAGRNTGELFF
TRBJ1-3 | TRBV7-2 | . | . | TGTGCCAGCAGCGAGGGACACACTCTTTCGACCATATATTTT | CASSEGHTLSTIYF
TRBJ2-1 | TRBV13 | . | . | TGTGCCAGCAGCTGGGGGAGGTTTCCCAGTGGGGACAATGAGCAGTTCTTC | CASSWGRFPSGDNEQFF